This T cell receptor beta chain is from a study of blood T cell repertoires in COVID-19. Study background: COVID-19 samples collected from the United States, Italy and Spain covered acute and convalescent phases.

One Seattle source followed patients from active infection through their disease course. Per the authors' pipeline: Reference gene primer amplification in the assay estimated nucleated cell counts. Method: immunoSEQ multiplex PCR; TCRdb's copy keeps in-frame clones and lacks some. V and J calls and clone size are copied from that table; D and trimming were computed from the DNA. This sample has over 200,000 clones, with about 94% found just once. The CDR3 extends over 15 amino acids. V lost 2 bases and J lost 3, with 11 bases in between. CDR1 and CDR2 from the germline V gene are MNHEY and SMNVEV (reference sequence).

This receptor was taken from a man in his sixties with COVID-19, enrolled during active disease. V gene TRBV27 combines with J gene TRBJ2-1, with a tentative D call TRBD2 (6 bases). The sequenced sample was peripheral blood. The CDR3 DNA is TGTGCCAGCAGTTTAAGGGGACTCTTCTACAATGAGCAGTTCTTC. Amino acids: CASSLRGLFYNEQFF.